This T cell receptor beta chain was sequenced during a study of cytomegalovirus exposure and HLA in healthy donors. Study-wide findings and caveats: TCR beta sequences reportedly predicted most subjects' HLA-A and HLA-B alleles accurately.

Notes on this clone: Its antigen is as yet unknown.

Primers for the PCR totalled 60 Vbeta and 13 Jbeta. Data came from immunoSEQ multiplex PCR; TCRdb stores just in-frame clones and leaves some out. The sample lists roughly 100,000 clones, around three quarters seen once, with roughly 2% in the top ten. V lost 5 bases to trimming and J lost 6 bases; unmatched junction nucleotides: 8. The CDR3 runs to 15 residues. From germline, CDR1 is SGHTA and CDR2 FQGNSA. The chain uses TRBV7-2 and TRBJ1-5, with TRBD1 matching 9 bases. This receptor was taken from a man aged 40-49 years in good health and CMV-seronegative. Sequencing was done on a sample of PBMCs. CDR3 DNA: TGTGCCAGCAGCCCCGGGACAGGGAGGTTTCAGCCCCAGCATTTT. Its translation is CASSPGTGRFQPQHF.